Below, 27 T cell receptor beta chains from the same sample are listed, as sequenced in a study of blood T cell repertoires in COVID-19. TCRdb's copy holds only in-frame clones and misses some; the assay was immunoSEQ multiplex PCR. The data contain roughly 410,000 clones, approximately 89% of them seen just once; the ten biggest clones take up approximately 2.5%. Material: peripheral blood. These receptors all stem from a woman aged 55-69 years with COVID-19, enrolled during active disease.

The chain couples TRBV5-1 to TRBJ1-1; 10 bases are a match to TRBD1. With V trimmed by 4 bases and J by 3 bases, 9 bases remained unmatched. This CDR3 spans 16 amino acids. Germline-derived CDR1 and CDR2 are SGHRS and YFSETQ. The CDR3 here is CASSQRGQGMYTEAFF. CDR3 bases: TGCGCCAGCAGCCAAAGGGGACAGGGGATGTACACTGAAGCTTTCTTT.

The V gene is TRBV2, the J gene TRBJ2-2; 9 bases match TRBD1. Germline V gene lookup returns CDR1 SNHLY and CDR2 FYNNEI. Unmatched junction bases numbered 11, after V lost 5 bases and J lost 7 bases. The CDR3 sequence is 16 residues long. The CDR3 sequence is CASSTSPGQGSGELFF. Written as DNA, the CDR3 is TGTGCCAGCAGTACTTCTCCGGGACAGGGCAGCGGGGAGCTGTTTTTT.

This chain links TRBV7-9 with TRBJ2-7; TRBD1 matches 7 bases. The CDR3 has 13 amino acids. V was clipped by 6 bases and J by 4 bases; unmatched bases: 6. Germline V gives CDR1 SEHNR, CDR2 FQNEAQ (reference sequence). The CDR3 sequence is CASRTGVGYEQYF. In DNA, the CDR3 is TGTGCCAGCAGAACAGGGGTAGGTTACGAGCAGTACTTC.

V usage is TRBV7-3 and J usage is TRBJ2-3; no firm D call. V gave up 5 bases and J gave up 0 bases, with 15 bases separating them. Germline lookup yields CDR1 SGHTA and CDR2 FQGTGA. The CDR3 consists of 16 residues. CDR3 in amino acids: CASSPQVALSTDTQYF. The CDR3 region has the DNA TGTGCCAGCAGCCCTCAGGTGGCCCTGAGCACAGATACGCAGTATTTT.

This sequence joins TRBV12-3 or TRBV12-4 and TRBJ1-6, with D maybe TRBD1 (5 bases). The CDR3 has 12 amino acids. Trimming pared 4 bases from V and 14 bases from J, leaving 12 bases between. CDR3 loop: CASSSPRVTLHF. CDR3 bases: TGTGCCAGCAGTTCCCCCAGGGTAACCCTCCACTTT.

The chain employs TRBV18 and TRBJ2-3, with no clear D. Germline assignment: CDR1 KGHSH and CDR2 LQKENI. V was clipped by 6 bases and J by 0 bases, with 10 bases between them. The CDR3 is made up of 14 amino acids. The CDR3 DNA reads as TGTGCCAGCTCCCCCAGTCCTAGCACAGATACGCAGTATTTT. Its translation: CASSPSPSTDTQYF.

The genes are TRBV9 and TRBJ1-2, with a possible D match to TRBD1 (6 bases). Germline V lookup: CDR1 SGDLS, CDR2 YYNGEE. The CDR3 covers 15 residues. Between the trimmed V and J ends, which lost 3 bases and 4 bases, there was a span of 16 bases. The CDR3 loop is CASSAEETGAYGYTF. The CDR3 coding sequence is TGTGCCAGCAGCGCGGAAGAGACAGGTGCCTATGGCTACACCTTC.

This clone was seen only a few times. The genes are TRBV4-2 and TRBJ1-1; D gene unclear. This CDR3 is 16 amino acids long. V dropped 4 bases and J dropped 1 base, with 16 bases sitting between them. CDR1 is LGHNA and CDR2 is YNFKEQ in the germline V gene. The CDR3 loop reads CASSPTEWVGNTEAFF. The CDR3 region has the DNA TGTGCCAGCAGCCCCACGGAGTGGGTGGGGAACACTGAAGCTTTCTTT.

On this clone: The same CDR3 arises from other DNA sequences in this sample as well. The V call is TRBV5-1, the J call TRBJ2-5, with D possibly matching TRBD2 (6 bases). Germline-derived CDR1 and CDR2 are SGHRS and YFSETQ. The V end was cut by 2 bases, the J end by 2 bases, with 10 bases between. The CDR3 contains 14 residues. CDR3 sequence: CASSFSGGQETQYF. The CDR3 DNA reads TGCGCCAGCAGCTTTTCTGGAGGGCAAGAGACCCAGTACTTC.

The rearrangement uses TRBV9 and TRBJ2-1, with TRBD1 identical over 9 bases. J was trimmed by 6 bases and V by 4 bases; bases with no gene match: 8. There are 15 residues in the CDR3. Germline loops: CDR1 SGDLS, CDR2 YYNGEE. The CDR3 DNA follows: TGTGCCAGCAGCCTTACAGGGGGCTGGGGCAATGAGCAGTTCTTC. Its translation is CASSLTGGWGNEQFF.

The chain links TRBV2 to TRBJ1-5, with 9 nucleotides matching TRBD1. V lost 0 bases and J lost 0; bases outside the gene matches: 9. This CDR3 is built from 19 residues. Germline values: CDR1 SNHLY, CDR2 FYNNEI. The CDR3 sequence: CASSEAPGTGYYSNQPQHF. The DNA for the CDR3 is TGTGCCAGCAGTGAAGCGCCGGGGACAGGGTATTATAGCAATCAGCCCCAGCATTTT.

The CDR3 region has the DNA TGTGCCAGCAGCAAAGAGGAGGGGTTAGAGGAAGAGACCCAGTACTTC. Amino acids: CASSKEEGLEEETQYF. The rearrangement links TRBV21-1 to TRBJ2-5; TRBD2, the D gene given by the table, was not confirmed from the DNA. TRBV21-1 is an annotated pseudogene. This CDR3 has 16 amino acids.

The chain employs TRBV18 and TRBJ1-5; 8 bases match TRBD1. Losses at the gene ends were 2 bases for V and 5 bases for J; bases not matched to a gene: 11. There are 17 residues in the CDR3. Per the germline V gene, CDR1 is KGHSH and CDR2 is LQKENI. CDR3 in amino acids: CASSPSWRQGPHQPQHF. DNA for the CDR3: TGTGCCAGCTCACCATCATGGCGACAGGGGCCGCATCAGCCCCAGCATTTT.

V and J are TRBV7-9 and TRBJ2-7, with 8 nucleotides matching TRBD2. Trimming removed 0 bases from V and 0 bases from J; junction bases left unmatched: 7. This CDR3 is 17 amino acids long. CDR1 and CDR2 from the germline V gene are SEHNR and FQNEAQ (reference sequence). The CDR3 DNA sequence: TGTGCCAGCAGCTTAGCACTAGCGGCCCTGAGCTCCTACGAGCAGTACTTC. It is translated as CASSLALAALSSYEQYF.

The chain carries TRBV28 and TRBJ2-7, with a possible D match to TRBD2 (7 bases). The germline V and J ends were trimmed by 3 bases and 0 bases, with 15 bases remaining between them. CDR1 and CDR2 from the germline V gene are MDHEN and SYDVKM. CDR3 length: 16 residues. The CDR3 here is CASSFTGGGPSYEQYF. DNA of the CDR3: TGTGCCAGCAGTTTCACTGGGGGGGGGCCCTCCTACGAGCAGTACTTC.

In this sample, this clone turned up once. Other DNA sequences in the sample encode the same CDR3. V gene TRBV12-3 or TRBV12-4 combines with J gene TRBJ1-5; a weak D match, TRBD1 (6 bases). V was shortened by 6 bases and J by 4 bases, with 10 bases between the two germline ends. This CDR3 contains 13 residues. The CDR3: CASSPDRNQPQHF. In DNA form, the CDR3 reads TGTGCCAGCAGCCCGGACAGAAATCAGCCCCAGCATTTT.

This clone was detected once. The V gene is TRBV9, the J gene TRBJ1-4; 8 bases match TRBD1. This CDR3 has 15 amino acids. Germline V gene data show CDR1 as SGDLS and CDR2 as YYNGEE. J lost 7 bases, V lost 4 bases, and 9 bases had no gene match. This CDR3 reads CASSPRRGRGEKLFF. CDR3 nucleotide sequence: TGTGCCAGCAGCCCCCGCAGGGGGCGCGGTGAAAAACTGTTTTTT.

The CDR3 loop reads CASSQGLVTGYQETQYF. The DNA of the CDR3 is TGTGCCAGCAGCCAAGGTCTAGTCACAGGGTACCAAGAGACCCAGTACTTC. The V and J genes are TRBV3-1 (or the pseudogene TRBV3-2) and TRBJ2-5; possible D gene TRBD1, 6 bases. Germline CDR1 is LGHDT and CDR2 is YNNKEL (reference sequence). The CDR3 consists of 17 residues. Trimming cost V 1 base and J 0 bases, with 15 bases left between them.

CDR3 coding DNA: TGTGCCAGCAGCCCCTTTCGGCAGGGGTTTACAGATACGCAGTATTTT. This translates into CASSPFRQGFTDTQYF. The rearrangement uses TRBV11-2 and TRBJ2-3, with D perhaps TRBD1 (6 bases). V was shortened by 5 bases and J by 3 bases, with 18 bases between the two germline ends. This CDR3 has 16 amino acids. CDR1 and CDR2 from the germline V gene are SGHAT and FQNNGV.

V usage is TRBV6-5 and J usage is TRBJ2-6, with TRBD2 identical over 7 bases. The CDR3 is 15 residues long. From germline, CDR1 is MNHEY and CDR2 SVGAGI. V was clipped by 4 bases and J by 2 bases; unmatched bases: 2. The CDR3 DNA sequence: TGTGCCAGCAGTTCGGCGGGGGCTGGGGCCAACGTCCTGACTTTC. Translation gives CASSSAGAGANVLTF.

The chain combines TRBV5-5 with TRBJ2-5, with D possibly TRBD2 on 6 matching bases. CDR3 size: 14 residues. The germline gives CDR1 SGHKS, CDR2 YYEKEE (reference sequence). V lost 6 bases and J lost 5, with 17 bases in between. In nucleotides, the CDR3 is TGTGCCAGCATCGGAGGGCCACTCATCGAGACCCAGTACTTC. Translation gives CASIGGPLIETQYF. The whole variable domain, filled in from reference TRBV5-5 and TRBJ2-5, reads DAGVTQSPTHLIKTRGQQVTLRCSPISGHKSVSWYQQVLGQGPQFIFQYYEKEERGRGNFPDRFSARQFPNYSSELNVNALLLGDSALYLCASIGGPLIETQYFGPGTRLLVL.

The gene calls are TRBV10-3 and TRBJ1-1; 7 positions agree with TRBD1. Unmatched junction bases numbered 22, after V lost 3 bases and J lost 0 bases. This CDR3 contains 21 residues. CDR1 and CDR2 from the germline V gene are ENHRY and SYGVKD. CDR3: CAISDRESAGRQGKMNTEAFF. CDR3 DNA: TGTGCCATCAGTGATCGTGAGTCGGCGGGGAGACAGGGCAAAATGAACACTGAAGCTTTCTTT.

The V gene is TRBV27, the J gene TRBJ2-6; D is perhaps TRBD2 (6 bases). The CDR3 has 19 residues. The germline V and J ends were trimmed by 1 base and 0 bases, with 16 bases remaining between them. Germline assignment: CDR1 MNHEY and CDR2 SMNVEV (reference sequence). CDR3 DNA sequence: TGTGCCAGCAGTTTATGGGGGGTTGGTAGTAACTCTGGGGCCAACGTCCTGACTTTC. Translated: CASSLWGVGSNSGANVLTF.

The rearrangement joins TRBV9 to TRBJ2-2, with TRBD2 matching over 7 bases. V trimming: 4 bases; J trimming: 0 bases; junction bases outside the gene matches: 9. Germline V CDR1 and CDR2: SGDLS, YYNGEE. CDR3 length equals 17 residues. The CDR3 here is CASSFYSSGANTGELFF. CDR3 DNA: TGTGCCAGCAGCTTCTACTCGAGCGGGGCGAACACCGGGGAGCTGTTTTTT.

This clone appeared a few times. This chain uses TRBV27 with TRBJ1-1; the match to TRBD1 covers 7 bases. Germline CDR1 and CDR2: MNHEY and SMNVEV (reference sequence). This CDR3 contains 15 residues. V was clipped by 4 bases and J by 1 base; unmatched bases: 6. Here the CDR3 reads CASSWGRTGNTEAFF. CDR3 nucleotides: TGTGCCAGCAGTTGGGGTCGGACAGGGAACACTGAAGCTTTCTTT.

This clone appeared a few times. The chain recombines TRBV7-9 with TRBJ1-5, with TRBD1 as a possible D gene (5 bases). In germline, CDR1 is SEHNR, CDR2 FQNEAQ (reference sequence). The V gene lost 5 bases and the J gene lost 2 bases, with 16 bases spanning the gap. The CDR3 is 16 residues long. The CDR3 sequence: CASSPLGGNGNQPQHF. The CDR3 nucleotides read TGTGCCAGCAGCCCCCTCGGGGGGAACGGCAATCAGCCCCAGCATTTT.

V and J are TRBV5-1 and TRBJ2-1; TRBD1 matches 11 bases. Germline V gene sequence: CDR1 SGHRS, CDR2 YFSETQ. The J segment lost 5 bases and the V segment lost 2 bases, leaving 9 bases of the junction unmatched. The CDR3 is made up of 17 amino acids. Written as DNA, the CDR3 is TGCGCCAGCAGCTTCGGCCTTCGGACAGGGGGCCACAATGAGCAGTTCTTC. Protein product: CASSFGLRTGGHNEQFF.